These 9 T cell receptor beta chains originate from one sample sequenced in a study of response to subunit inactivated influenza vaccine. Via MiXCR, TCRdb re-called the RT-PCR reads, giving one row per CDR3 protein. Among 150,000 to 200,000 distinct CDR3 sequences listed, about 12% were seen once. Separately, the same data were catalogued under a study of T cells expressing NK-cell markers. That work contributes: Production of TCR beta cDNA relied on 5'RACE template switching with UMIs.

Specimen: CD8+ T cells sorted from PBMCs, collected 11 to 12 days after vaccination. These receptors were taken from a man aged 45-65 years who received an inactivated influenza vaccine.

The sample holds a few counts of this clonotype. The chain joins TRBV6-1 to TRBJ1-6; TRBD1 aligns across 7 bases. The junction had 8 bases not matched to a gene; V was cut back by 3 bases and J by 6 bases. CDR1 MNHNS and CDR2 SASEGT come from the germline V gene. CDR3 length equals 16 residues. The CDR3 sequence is CASSDFVGGGNSPLHF. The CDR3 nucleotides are TGTGCCAGCAGTGATTTCGTAGGGGGCGGTAATTCACCCCTCCACTTT.

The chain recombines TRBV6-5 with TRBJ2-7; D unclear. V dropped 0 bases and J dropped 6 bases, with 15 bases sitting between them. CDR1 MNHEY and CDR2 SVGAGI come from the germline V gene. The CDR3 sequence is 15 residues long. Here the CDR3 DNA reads TGTGCCAGCAGTTACTCGACCGGGTTTACCGGCGAGCAGTACTTC. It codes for CASSYSTGFTGEQYF.

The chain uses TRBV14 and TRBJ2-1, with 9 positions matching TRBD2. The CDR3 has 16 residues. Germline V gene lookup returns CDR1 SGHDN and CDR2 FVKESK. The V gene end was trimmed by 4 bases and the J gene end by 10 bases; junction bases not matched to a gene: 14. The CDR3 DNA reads TGTGCCAGCAGCCGATGGGGGCGGGAGGGCCTCTCAGAGCAGTTCTTC. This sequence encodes CASSRWGREGLSEQFF.

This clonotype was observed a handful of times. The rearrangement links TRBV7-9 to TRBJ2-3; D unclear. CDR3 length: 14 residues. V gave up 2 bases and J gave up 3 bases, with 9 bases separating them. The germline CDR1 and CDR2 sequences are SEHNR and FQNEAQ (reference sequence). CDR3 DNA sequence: TGTGCCAGCAGCTTATACACCCATACAGATACGCAGTATTTT. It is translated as CASSLYTHTDTQYF.

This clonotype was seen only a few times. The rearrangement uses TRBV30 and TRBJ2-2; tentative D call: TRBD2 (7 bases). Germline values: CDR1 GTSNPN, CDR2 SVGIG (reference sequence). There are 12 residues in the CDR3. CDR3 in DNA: TGTGCAAAGGGGGAGGGTCCCGGGGAGCTGTTTTTT. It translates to CAKGEGPGELFF.

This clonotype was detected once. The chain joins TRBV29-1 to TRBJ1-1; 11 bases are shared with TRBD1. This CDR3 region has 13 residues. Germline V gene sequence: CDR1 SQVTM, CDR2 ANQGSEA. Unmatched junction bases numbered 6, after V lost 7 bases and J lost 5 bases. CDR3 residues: CSAPGTGGTEAFF. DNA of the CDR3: TGCAGCGCCCCGGGGACAGGGGGTACTGAAGCTTTCTTT.

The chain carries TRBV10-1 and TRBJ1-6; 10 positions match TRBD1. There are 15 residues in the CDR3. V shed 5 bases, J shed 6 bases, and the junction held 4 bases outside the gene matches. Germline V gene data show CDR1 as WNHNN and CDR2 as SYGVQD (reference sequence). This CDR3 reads CASSTGQGPNSPLHF. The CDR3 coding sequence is TGCGCCAGCAGTACGGGACAGGGGCCTAATTCACCCCTCCACTTT.

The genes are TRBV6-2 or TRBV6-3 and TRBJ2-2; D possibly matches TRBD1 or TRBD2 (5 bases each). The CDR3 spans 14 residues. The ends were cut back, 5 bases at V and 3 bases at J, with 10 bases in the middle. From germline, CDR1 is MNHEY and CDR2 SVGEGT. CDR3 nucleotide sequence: TGTGCCAGCAGTGAGGGACGAGACACCGGGGAGCTGTTTTTT. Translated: CASSEGRDTGELFF.

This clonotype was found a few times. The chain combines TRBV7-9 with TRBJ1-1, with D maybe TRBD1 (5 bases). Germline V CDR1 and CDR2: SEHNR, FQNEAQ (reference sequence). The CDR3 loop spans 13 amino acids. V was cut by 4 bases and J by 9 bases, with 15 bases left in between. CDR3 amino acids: CASSSDIREQAFF. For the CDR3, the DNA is TGTGCCAGCAGCTCGGACATTAGGGAGCAAGCTTTCTTT.